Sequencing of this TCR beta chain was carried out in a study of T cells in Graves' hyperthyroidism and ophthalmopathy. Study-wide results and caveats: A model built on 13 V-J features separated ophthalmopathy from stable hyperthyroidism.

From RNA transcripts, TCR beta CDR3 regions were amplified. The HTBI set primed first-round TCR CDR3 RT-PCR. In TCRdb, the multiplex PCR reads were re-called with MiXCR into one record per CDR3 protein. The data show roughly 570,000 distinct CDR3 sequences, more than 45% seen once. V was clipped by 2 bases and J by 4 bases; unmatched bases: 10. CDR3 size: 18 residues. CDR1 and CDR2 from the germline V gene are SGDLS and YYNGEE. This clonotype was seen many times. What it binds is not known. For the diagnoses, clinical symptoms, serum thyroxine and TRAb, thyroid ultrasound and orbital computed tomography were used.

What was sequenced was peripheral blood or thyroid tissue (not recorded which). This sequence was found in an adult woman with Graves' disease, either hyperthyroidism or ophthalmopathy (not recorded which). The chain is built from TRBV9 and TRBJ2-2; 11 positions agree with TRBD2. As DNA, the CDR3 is TGTGCCAGCAGCGTTTTCCCGGGACTAGCGGAAATCACCGGGGAGCTGTTTTTT. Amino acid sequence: CASSVFPGLAEITGELFF.